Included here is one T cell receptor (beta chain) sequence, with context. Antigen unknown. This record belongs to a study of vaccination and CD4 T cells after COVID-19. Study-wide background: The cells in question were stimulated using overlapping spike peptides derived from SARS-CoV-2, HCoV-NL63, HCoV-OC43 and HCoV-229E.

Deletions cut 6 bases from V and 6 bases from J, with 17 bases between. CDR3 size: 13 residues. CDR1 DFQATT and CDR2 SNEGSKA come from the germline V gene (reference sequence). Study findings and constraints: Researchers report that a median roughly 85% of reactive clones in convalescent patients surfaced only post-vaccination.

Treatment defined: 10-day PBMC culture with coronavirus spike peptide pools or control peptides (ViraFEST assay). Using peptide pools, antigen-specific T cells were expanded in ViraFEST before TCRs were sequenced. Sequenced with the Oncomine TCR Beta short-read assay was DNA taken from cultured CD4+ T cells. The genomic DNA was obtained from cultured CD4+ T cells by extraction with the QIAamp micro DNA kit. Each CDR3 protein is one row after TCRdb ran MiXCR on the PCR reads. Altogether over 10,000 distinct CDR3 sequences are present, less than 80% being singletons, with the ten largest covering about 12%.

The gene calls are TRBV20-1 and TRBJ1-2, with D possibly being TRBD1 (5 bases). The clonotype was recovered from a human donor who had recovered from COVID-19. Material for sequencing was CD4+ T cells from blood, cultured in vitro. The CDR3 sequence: CSARDSFLDGYTF. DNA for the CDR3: TGCAGTGCCCGGGACTCTTTTCTGGATGGCTACACCTTC.